The source of this TCR beta chain is a study of CXCR3-negative and CXCR3-positive naive CD8 T cells. Study as a whole: Roughly 1.5 +/- 0.3 million TRB reads came from each library, giving around 140 million in total.

Remarks on this clonotype: Its antigen is as yet unknown.

5' RACE that incorporated UMI labels was used to prepare the TRB cDNA libraries. TCRdb derives one entry per CDR3 protein from the 5' RACE reads, leaving out DNA. The sample features 75,000 to 100,000 distinct CDR3 sequences, with 0.9% to 1.2% in its top ten. Phenotypically, naive CD8+ T cells corresponded to CD45RO-CCR7+CD27+CD95-. Study-wide results and limits: Partly lower CXCR3 expression followed cryopreservation, and most assays relied on fresh PBMCs. In CXCR3-positive naive cells, the TRB CDR3s were more hydrophobic than in CXCR3-negative naive cells. Comparison of naive CXCR3-negative and CXCR3-positive cells revealed similar TRBV-TRBJ usage, while memory cells differed.

Per the germline V gene, CDR1 is SQVTM and CDR2 is ANQGSEA. CDR3 length: 22 amino acids. This clonotype was obtained from a human donor in good health. Some clones in this sample may be carry-over from other donors' samples. The gene calls are TRBV29-1 and TRBJ2-3; the TCRdb call, TRBD1, lacks DNA for checking. The sequenced sample was naive CXCR3+ CD8+ T cells from blood. The subset here: CD45RO-CCR7+CD27+CD95- naive CD8+ T cells expressing CXCR3 (TNR3+). This CDR3 reads CSVEVGDLSQTLLSSSTDTQYF.